These 10 T cell receptor beta chains were sequenced from one sample in a study of blood T cells in healthy people across ages. A sample-barcoded 5' primer and a J-beta primer mix were used in a second PCR of roughly 7 to 12 cycles. TCRdb re-analysed the 5' RACE reads in MiXCR, keeping a single row per CDR3 protein. The table records roughly 800,000 distinct CDR3 sequences, roughly 25% of them present only once. The same data also went into a second study, on T cells of mothers and their children.

What was sequenced was blood. The receptors derive from a boy aged 5-17 years in good health.

V gene TRBV6-5 combines with J gene TRBJ2-7; no clear D. Germline V gene data show CDR1 as MNHEY and CDR2 as SVGAGI. This CDR3 contains 15 residues. V dropped 5 bases and J dropped 2 bases, with 16 bases sitting between them. The CDR3 DNA is TGTGCCAGCAGTCGCGGACCGAATAAAGCCTACGAGCAGTACTTC. This gives the protein CASSRGPNKAYEQYF.

This clonotype has just a few counts. The V call is TRBV7-8, the J call TRBJ2-5; weak D call: TRBD1 (6 bases). V was clipped by 0 bases and J by 5 bases, with 13 bases between them. CDR3 length equals 15 residues. Per germline, CDR1 SGHVS and CDR2 FQNEAQ. The CDR3 DNA reads TGTGCCAGCAGCTTAGCCGCCTGGGGGCAGGAGACCCAGTACTTC. This sequence encodes CASSLAAWGQETQYF.

This rearrangement joins TRBV9 to TRBJ1-2, with TRBD1 matching 7 bases. The germline V gene has CDR1 SGDLS and CDR2 YYNGEE. The CDR3 contains 14 residues. V shed 3 bases, J shed 4 bases, and the junction held 6 bases outside the gene matches. The CDR3 loop reads CASSATSGGYGYTF. CDR3 sequence (DNA): TGTGCCAGCAGCGCAACCTCAGGGGGCTATGGCTACACCTTC.

This clonotype has a handful of counts. The V gene is TRBV3-1, the J gene TRBJ2-7, with 13 bases matching TRBD2. V was clipped by 2 bases and J by 3 bases; unmatched bases: 1. The CDR3 loop spans 15 amino acids. Germline loops: CDR1 LGHDT, CDR2 YNNKEL (reference sequence). DNA for the CDR3: TGTGCCAGCAGCCAAACTAGCGGGGGGGGCTACGAGCAGTACTTC. Protein: CASSQTSGGGYEQYF.

This clonotype has just a few counts. The chain employs TRBV29-1 and TRBJ2-3, with 8 bases lining up with TRBD1. V trimming: 8 bases; J trimming: 2 bases; junction bases outside the gene matches: 6. The CDR3 is made up of 13 amino acids. Germline loops: CDR1 SQVTM, CDR2 ANQGSEA. Here the CDR3 reads CSLEQGATDTQYF. Written as DNA, the CDR3 is TGCAGCCTGGAGCAGGGGGCCACAGATACGCAGTATTTT.

This clonotype was counted between two and nine times. This sequence joins TRBV5-1 and TRBJ2-5; the D gene is possibly TRBD1 (6 bases). The V end was cut by 2 bases, the J end by 5 bases, with 13 bases between. The CDR3 consists of 14 residues. The V gene's germline CDR1 is SGHRS and CDR2 YFSETQ. CDR3 residues: CASSLHRVGETQYF. As DNA, the CDR3 is TGCGCCAGCAGCTTACACAGGGTCGGGGAGACCCAGTACTTC.

This clonotype showed up just a few times. Here the CDR3 DNA reads TGTGCCAGCAGCCTCACCGGGACTAGCGGAGGAGAGACCCAGTACTTC. Its protein is CASSLTGTSGGETQYF. This chain links TRBV3-1 with TRBJ2-5; 11 nucleotides agree with TRBD2. Germline trimming cut 4 bases from V and 4 bases from J; bases unmatched to any gene: 8. The CDR3 runs to 16 residues. Germline CDR1 and CDR2: LGHDT and YNNKEL (reference sequence).

This chain uses TRBV7-9 with TRBJ2-5; D may correspond to TRBD1 or TRBD2 (6 bases each). The J call may be faulty, since TRBJ2-1 better matches the DNA end. CDR1 SEHNR and CDR2 FQNEAQ come from the germline V gene (reference sequence). CDR3 length equals 15 residues. CDR3 amino acids: CASSLVWGADNEQFF. The CDR3 nucleotides read TGTGCCAGCAGCTTAGTCTGGGGGGCCGACAATGAGCAGTTCTTC.

This chain connects TRBV29-1 to TRBJ2-5, with D possibly TRBD2 on 6 matching bases. The J call is doubtful: the DNA matches TRBJ2-1 better. Per germline, CDR1 SQVTM and CDR2 ANQGSEA. This CDR3 region has 11 residues. CDR3 region: CSVVTSFEQFF. CDR3 DNA: TGCAGCGTTGTTACTAGCTTTGAGCAGTTCTTC.

J is TRBJ1-1 and V is TRBV4-2, with TRBD1 matching 9 bases. The J segment lost 5 bases and the V segment lost 5 bases, leaving 9 bases of the junction unmatched. Germline assignment: CDR1 LGHNA and CDR2 YNFKEQ. The CDR3 spans 15 residues. The CDR3 DNA sequence: TGTGCCAGCAGCTTCTCCGGGACAGGGATAACTGAAGCTTTCTTT. Translated, it gives CASSFSGTGITEAFF.